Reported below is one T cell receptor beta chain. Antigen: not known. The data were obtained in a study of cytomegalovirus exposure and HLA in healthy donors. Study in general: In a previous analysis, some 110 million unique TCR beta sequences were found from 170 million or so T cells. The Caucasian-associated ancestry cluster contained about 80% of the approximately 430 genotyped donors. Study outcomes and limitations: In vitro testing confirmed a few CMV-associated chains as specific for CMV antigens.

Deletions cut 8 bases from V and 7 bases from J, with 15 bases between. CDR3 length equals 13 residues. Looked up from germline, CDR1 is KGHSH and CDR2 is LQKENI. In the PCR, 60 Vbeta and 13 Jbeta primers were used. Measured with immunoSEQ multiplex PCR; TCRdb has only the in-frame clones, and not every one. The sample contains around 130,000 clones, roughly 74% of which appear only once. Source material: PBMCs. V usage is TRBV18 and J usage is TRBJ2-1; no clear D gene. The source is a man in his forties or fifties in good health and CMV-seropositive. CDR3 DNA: TGTGCCAGCGCACTTAGTAGAGGAAATGAGCAGTTCTTC. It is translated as CASALSRGNEQFF.